This T cell receptor beta chain emerged from a study of T cell repertoires in cytomegalovirus infection. Looking at the study overall: As its CMV epitopes, the study selected recently identified HLA-C-restricted and well-studied HLA-B-restricted targets. It was the public TCR beta signatures that indicated both CMV infection and matching HLA type.

CDR3 size: 15 residues. Germline V gives CDR1 MNHEY, CDR2 SMNVEV (reference sequence). V lost 6 bases and J lost 3; bases outside the gene matches: 6. The sample holds a few counts of this clonotype. Its antigen remains unidentified. Whole-study findings and limits: CMV carriers having the relevant HLA were flagged by cumulative public TCR beta family frequency. Across the ex vivo response, the dominant clonotypes were HLA-C-restricted CMV-specific TCR beta clonotypes.

TCRdb used MiXCR to reprocess the reads, holding one entry per CDR3 protein. Of 900,000 to 950,000 distinct CDR3 sequences in the sample, approximately 31% were seen once. The chain recombines TRBV27 with TRBJ2-2, with 8 bases that match TRBD2. The material was cultured CD8+ T cells from PBMCs, obtained from culture after CMV antigen stimulation. The clonotype comes from a human donor in good health (CMV status not recorded). Some clones in this sample may be carry-over from other donors' samples. CDR3 region: CASSHPGGHTGELFF. CDR3 in DNA: TGTGCCAGCAGCCACCCGGGAGGGCACACCGGGGAGCTGTTTTTT.